Listed here are 5 T cell receptor beta chains from one sample, sequenced in a study of human T cells and chemical hapten exposure. Time point defined: patch test 3, about 24 weeks after DPC sensitization. Treatment denoted: therapeutic diphenylcyclopropenone sensitization with weekly scalp DPC. TCRdb fed the RACE reads into MiXCR, producing one record per CDR3 protein. The table lists under 200,000 distinct CDR3 sequences, roughly 26% of them singletons. Sequenced material: whole blood, taken in connection with sensitization to the hapten diphenylcyclopropenone (DPC). These receptors were collected from a young woman with alopecia areata. Some clones in this sample may be carry-over from other donors' samples.

This chain joins TRBV5-1 and TRBJ2-6; D gene uncertain. The V gene's germline CDR1 is SGHRS and CDR2 YFSETQ. The CDR3 sequence is 16 residues long. The V end lost 0 bases, the J end lost 1 base, and 8 bases lay between the germline ends. The CDR3 here is CASSLATGSGANVLTF. In DNA form, the CDR3 reads TGCGCCAGCAGCTTGGCTACTGGATCTGGGGCCAACGTCCTGACTTTC.

The sample holds a few counts of this clonotype. The chain joins TRBV7-2 to TRBJ2-1; the D call may be TRBD1 or TRBD2 (5 bases each). This CDR3 is 16 amino acids long. Germline V CDR1 and CDR2: SGHTA, FQGNSA. Trimming took off 5 bases at V and 6 bases at J, with 20 bases between the two ends. CDR3 residues: CASSPGRLGTINEQFF. The DNA of the CDR3 is TGTGCCAGCAGCCCCGGGCGATTGGGGACGATCAATGAGCAGTTCTTC.

The sample holds a few counts of this clonotype. The chain has TRBV5-1 and TRBJ1-4, with a weak D call TRBD1 (5 bases). Trimming removed 3 bases at V and 5 bases at J, with 11 bases between. This CDR3 comprises 14 residues. Germline CDR1 reads SGHRS; CDR2 reads YFSETQ. The CDR3 spells CASSSDTGNEKLFF. In nucleotides, the CDR3 is TGCGCCAGCAGCTCGGACACGGGCAATGAAAAACTGTTTTTT.

This clonotype occurred a few times. The rearrangement uses TRBV4-2 and TRBJ2-3, with TRBD2 matching over 7 bases. The J segment lost 2 bases and the V segment lost 0 bases, leaving 5 bases of the junction unmatched. The CDR3 has 16 residues. Germline V gene sequence: CDR1 LGHNA, CDR2 YNFKEQ. This CDR3 reads CASSQDASGSTDTQYF. The CDR3 region has the DNA TGTGCCAGCAGCCAAGACGCTAGCGGATCCACAGATACGCAGTATTTT.

The genes are TRBV20-1 and TRBJ1-2; D possibly corresponds to TRBD1 (5 bases). V lost 4 bases and J lost 5, with 17 bases in between. Germline CDR1 and CDR2: DFQATT and SNEGSKA (reference sequence). The CDR3 consists of 14 residues. CDR3 loop: CSAINGDSGYGYTF. DNA for the CDR3: TGCAGTGCTATTAATGGAGACAGTGGGTATGGCTACACCTTC.